This T cell receptor beta chain was sequenced in a study of metastatic and nonmetastatic thyroid tumors. Each patient went into thyroid surgery without having received any treatment. Germline V gene sequence: CDR1 SNHLY, CDR2 FYNNEI. Losses at the gene ends were 5 bases for V and 1 base for J; bases not matched to a gene: 7. The CDR3 spans 15 residues. In the authors' workflow: Across clinicopathological groups, CDR3 differences served as the basis for building a distant-metastasis classifier for papillary thyroid cancer. TCRdb ran MiXCR on the PCR reads. What appears here as the V and J calls and clone size reflects TCRdb's work, not the paper's. This sample carries approximately 8,000 clones, around 33% of them seen once, and the ten largest clones take about 20%.

Sequencing input: tumor tissue. The TCR comes from a female donor with papillary thyroid cancer or a benign thyroid nodule (not recorded which). Some clones in this sample may be carry-over from other donors' samples. The chain carries TRBV2 and TRBJ2-5; the match to TRBD2 covers 7 bases. The CDR3 nucleotides are TGTGCCAGCAGTTCCGGGACTACCCTCCAAGAGACCCAGTACTTC. Encoded protein: CASSSGTTLQETQYF.